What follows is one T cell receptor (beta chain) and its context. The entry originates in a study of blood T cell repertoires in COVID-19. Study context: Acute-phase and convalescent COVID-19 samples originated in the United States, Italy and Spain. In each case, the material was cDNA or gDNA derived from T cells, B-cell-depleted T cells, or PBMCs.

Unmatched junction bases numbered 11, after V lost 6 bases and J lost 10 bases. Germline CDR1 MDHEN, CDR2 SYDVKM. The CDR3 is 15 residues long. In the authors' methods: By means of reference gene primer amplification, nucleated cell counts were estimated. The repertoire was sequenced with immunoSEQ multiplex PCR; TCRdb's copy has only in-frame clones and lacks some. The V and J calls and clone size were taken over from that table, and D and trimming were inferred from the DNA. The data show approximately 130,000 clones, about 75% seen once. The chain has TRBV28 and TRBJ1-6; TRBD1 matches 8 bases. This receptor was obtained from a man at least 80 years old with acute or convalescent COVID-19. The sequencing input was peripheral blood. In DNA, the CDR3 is TGTGCCAGCAGCACCGCCGGGACAGGAACCTCACCCCTCCACTTT. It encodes CASSTAGTGTSPLHF.